This T cell receptor (beta chain) emerged from a study of T cell repertoires in cytomegalovirus infection. Trimming at V came to 5 bases and at J to 1 base, leaving 21 bases not matched to a gene. There are 20 residues in the CDR3. Germline CDR1 reads ENHRY; CDR2 reads SYGVKD. TCRdb reprocessed the reads via MiXCR and lists one record per CDR3 protein. The table lists around 310,000 distinct CDR3 sequences, roughly 15% of them singletons, with 12% in the top ten. The genes are TRBV10-3 and TRBJ1-2, with 8 bases matching TRBD1. The receptor was derived from a human donor in good health (CMV status not recorded). Some clones in this sample may be carry-over from other donors' samples. Source material: PBMCs. The CDR3 spells CAISLQTTGERGAINYGYTF. The CDR3 nucleotides are TGTGCCATCAGTCTACAAACGACAGGGGAACGGGGGGCGATTAACTATGGCTACACCTTC.